Shown below are 15 T cell receptor beta chains from a single sample sequenced in a study of blood T cell repertoires in COVID-19. Using immunoSEQ multiplex PCR, the repertoire was profiled, and TCRdb retains in-frame clones only, with some absent. Of 200,000 to 300,000 clones listed, about 90% are singletons. Sequencing used peripheral blood. The receptors were sampled from a woman aged 40 to 50 who had recovered from COVID-19.

The V call is TRBV18, the J call TRBJ1-2; tentatively, D is TRBD1 (5 bases). This CDR3 is built from 19 residues. Germline CDR1 is KGHSH and CDR2 is LQKENI. Deletions cut 2 bases from V and 3 bases from J, with 25 bases between. The CDR3 sequence: CASSPVADGVGHPHYGYTF. DNA of the CDR3: TGTGCCAGCTCACCAGTCGCTGACGGAGTTGGACATCCACACTATGGCTACACCTTC.

V is TRBV9 and J is TRBJ2-5; tentatively, D is TRBD1 (7 bases). Germline V CDR1 and CDR2: SGDLS, YYNGEE. V was shortened by 0 bases and J by 4 bases, with 16 bases between the two germline ends. This CDR3 has 16 amino acids. The CDR3 reads CASSVARAGGRETQYF. The CDR3 bases are TGTGCCAGCAGCGTAGCTCGGGCAGGGGGGCGAGAGACCCAGTACTTC.

This chain links TRBV6-6 with TRBJ1-5; 11 bases fit TRBD1. V shed 6 bases and J 1 base; nucleotides not matched to a gene: 5. The length of the CDR3 is 16 residues. CDR1 and CDR2 (germline): MNHNY, SVGAGI (reference sequence). Here the CDR3 reads CASSGGQGASNQPQHF. CDR3 DNA sequence: TGTGCCAGCAGCGGAGGACAGGGGGCGAGCAATCAGCCCCAGCATTTT.

A note on this clone: At the DNA level, this CDR3 is encoded by other sequences in the same sample as well. The chain combines TRBV5-1 with TRBJ1-2; D call uncertain. The CDR3 runs to 13 residues. The germline V gene encodes CDR1 SGHRS and CDR2 YFSETQ. V lost 0 bases and J 5 bases, leaving 8 bases between the germline ends. The DNA for the CDR3 is TGCGCCAGCAGCTTGGGGGCTGATTATGGCTACACCTTC. Its translation is CASSLGADYGYTF.

The V call is TRBV9, the J call TRBJ2-1; 10 positions match TRBD1. The V gene's germline CDR1 is SGDLS and CDR2 YYNGEE. The CDR3 is 14 residues long. After removal of 2 bases from V and 9 bases from J, the junction contained 5 bases not matched to a gene. The DNA of the CDR3 is TGTGCCAGCAGCGTGGACAGGGGGTCAGGTGAGCAGTTCTTC. It yields the protein CASSVDRGSGEQFF.

The chain recombines TRBV12-5 with TRBJ1-1, with D unclear. The CDR3 runs 14 residues. Deletions cut 3 bases from V and 3 bases from J, with 11 bases between. From germline, CDR1 is LGHNT and CDR2 FRNRAP. The CDR3 sequence: CASGLPLSDTEAFF. The CDR3 nucleotides read TGTGCTAGTGGTTTACCCCTTTCAGACACTGAAGCTTTCTTT.

The rearrangement joins TRBV9 to TRBJ1-4; TRBD1 might be the D (5 bases). CDR1 and CDR2 (germline): SGDLS, YYNGEE. The CDR3 extends over 16 amino acids. Trimming took 4 bases from V and 2 from J, leaving 15 bases between them. The CDR3 bases are TGTGCCAGCAGCCCTCAGGGTGGGGGGACTAATGAAAAACTGTTTTTT. Residues: CASSPQGGGTNEKLFF.

The chain uses TRBV25-1 and TRBJ1-2; no firm D call. CDR3 length equals 12 residues. Trimming removed 8 bases from V and 8 bases from J, with 15 bases in between. Germline CDR1 is MGHDK and CDR2 is SYGVNS. The CDR3 DNA sequence: TGTGCCAGCGCCTCCTCGAACAGAGGCTACACCTTC. Translating it yields CASASSNRGYTF.

The chain is built from TRBV11-2 and TRBJ1-2, with TRBD1 identical over 8 bases. CDR1 and CDR2 (germline): SGHAT, FQNNGV. The CDR3 spans 16 residues. Trimming at V came to 4 bases and at J to 4 bases, leaving 11 bases not matched to a gene. The CDR3 reads CASSSFRDRIFYGYTF. In DNA, the CDR3 is TGTGCCAGCAGCTCATTCCGGGACAGGATCTTCTATGGCTACACCTTC.

The gene calls are TRBV3-1 (or the pseudogene TRBV3-2) and TRBJ1-1; D call uncertain. Germline V gene lookup returns CDR1 LGHDT and CDR2 YNNKEL (reference sequence). Trimming took off 3 bases at V and 0 bases at J, with 8 bases between the two ends. CDR3 length equals 14 residues. CDR3 bases: TGTGCCAGCAGCCACCCCCCCATGAACACTGAAGCTTTCTTT. This translates into CASSHPPMNTEAFF.

The chain is built from TRBV7-2 and TRBJ2-4; TRBD2 matches 11 bases. Germline CDR1 SGHTA, CDR2 FQGNSA. Unmatched junction bases numbered 9, after V lost 5 bases and J lost 0 bases. This CDR3 spans 18 amino acids. The CDR3 bases are TGTGCCAGCAGCCGCCTCTTTAGCGGGGGGGTAGCCAAAAACATTCAGTACTTC. Its protein product is CASSRLFSGGVAKNIQYF.

The rearrangement joins TRBV6-5 to TRBJ1-1, with 8 bases fitting TRBD1. This CDR3 comprises 14 residues. Germline values: CDR1 MNHEY, CDR2 SVGAGI. With 6 bases clipped from V and 2 bases from J, the junction kept 5 bases outside the gene matches. The CDR3 DNA reads as TGTGCCAGCAGCCCCGGACAGGGCAACACTGAAGCTTTCTTT. Translating it yields CASSPGQGNTEAFF.

V usage is TRBV5-6 and J usage is TRBJ1-1; D is unclear. The germline V and J ends were trimmed by 4 bases and 1 base, with 14 bases remaining between them. CDR1 and CDR2 from the germline V gene are SGHDT and YYEEEE. The CDR3 runs to 15 residues. CDR3 coding DNA: TGTGCCAGCAGCGTAGCCCGAGCGGGGAACACTGAAGCTTTCTTT. Translating it yields CASSVARAGNTEAFF.

The J gene is TRBJ1-2, the V gene TRBV19; 8 bases line up with TRBD1. Trimming took 5 bases from V and 4 from J; bases not matched to a gene: 6. The V gene's germline CDR1 is LNHDA and CDR2 SQIVND (reference sequence). This CDR3 has 14 residues. CDR3 DNA sequence: TGTGCCAGTAGTGTCGACAGGGGATTCTATGGCTACACCTTC. Its protein product is CASSVDRGFYGYTF.

This clone was seen once. V is TRBV27 and J is TRBJ1-3; the D gene is possibly TRBD1 (6 bases). V dropped 6 bases and J dropped 2 bases, with 11 bases sitting between them. The CDR3 is made up of 14 amino acids. The germline CDR1 and CDR2 sequences are MNHEY and SMNVEV (reference sequence). The CDR3 here is CASSPAGAGNTIYF. Written as DNA, the CDR3 is TGTGCCAGCAGCCCGGCAGGGGCTGGAAACACCATATATTTT.